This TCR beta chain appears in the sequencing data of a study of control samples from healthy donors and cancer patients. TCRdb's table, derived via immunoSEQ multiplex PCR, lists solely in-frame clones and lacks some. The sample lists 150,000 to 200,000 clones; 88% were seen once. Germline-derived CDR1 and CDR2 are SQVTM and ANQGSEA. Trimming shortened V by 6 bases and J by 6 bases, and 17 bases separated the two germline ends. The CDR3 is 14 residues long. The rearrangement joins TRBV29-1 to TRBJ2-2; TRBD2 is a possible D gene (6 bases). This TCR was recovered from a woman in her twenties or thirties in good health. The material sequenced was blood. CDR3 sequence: CSVTGSPRPGELFF. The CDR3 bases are TGCAGCGTGACCGGGAGTCCAAGGCCCGGGGAGCTGTTTTTT.